This T cell receptor beta chain was captured in a study of cytomegalovirus exposure and HLA in healthy donors. Whole-study findings and limits: A few CMV-associated chains were confirmed in vitro to be specific for CMV antigens. While the bulk of TCR sequences proved rare, some public TCRs turned up in many donors.

CDR1 MGHRA and CDR2 YSYEKL come from the germline V gene. The V end lost 3 bases, the J end lost 0 bases, and 9 bases lay between the germline ends. The CDR3 runs 14 residues. For this clone: The antigen remains unidentified. The sample carries other DNA sequences with the same CDR3.

Data came from immunoSEQ multiplex PCR; TCRdb stores just in-frame clones and leaves some out. The repertoire holds about 220,000 clones, around nine tenths seen once, with just under 3% in the top ten. This rearrangement joins TRBV4-1 to TRBJ2-7; a weak D match, TRBD2 (6 bases). The source of this sequence is a woman aged 18-30 years in good health and CMV-seronegative. What was sequenced was PBMCs. CDR3 coding DNA: TGCGCCAGCAGCCATCCGGGACTCTCCTACGAGCAGTACTTC. This sequence encodes CASSHPGLSYEQYF.